One T cell receptor (beta chain) is described in this entry. Its antigen is still unknown. The sample holds no much larger clone one base away, and base qualities are not on file. Using the deep immunoSEQ assay, multiplex PCR amplified TCR CDR3 regions from genomic DNA. Extracted genomic DNA from each cell subset was spread evenly across all wells of several immunoSEQ 96-well plates, with each plate serving as a replicate. For sorted subsets, around 0.2 ug of genomic DNA, equivalent to some 30,000 T cell genomes, went into each replicate PCR. Purified libraries were quantified with a Qubit 3.0 fluorometer, sized on a Bioanalyzer 2100, and re-quantified with the KAPA Library Quantification kit. Every immunoSEQ 96-well plate was sequenced on a dedicated single-read 150-cycle Illumina NextSeq 550 flow cell. Turning to the authors' computational methods: Because the immunoSEQ output held only junctional sequences and lacked quality scores, the filtering could not match the filtering applied to full-length reads. Sequences were annotated with PyIR, a Python wrapper for IgBLAST v1.9, using IMGT germline references to assign V/J genes and CDR3. Reads were removed for weak V/J assignments (E-value above 1e-6), missing CDR3, stop codons, out-of-frame junctions, or ambiguous translated residues. V3J clonotypes were defined as sequences sharing the same inferred V gene, J gene, and CDR3 amino acid sequence. Percentage overlap between repertoires was computed as shared unique clonotypes divided by the size of the smaller repertoire. Richness of each repertoire was evaluated using RTK rarefaction, the Chao1 estimator, and Recon v2.1 estimates of unobserved clonotypes. OLGA was used to compute generation probabilities for all TCRbeta clonotypes that the gDNA method yielded from several donors. The table was pulled from immuneACCESS by TCRdb, which kept in-frame rearrangements only. Such tables lose some clones; where checked, under half of the loss comes from unresolved V genes, and the rest has no known cause. D and trimming come from the DNA, and the V and J calls and clone size come from that table. The sample table holds about 2.4 million clones, of which roughly 92% were seen once. The top ten hold roughly 0.13% of the sample.

The data originate from a study of shared clonotypes between healthy human individuals (dated by TCRdb to the early 2020s). The study in broad terms: A few men and two women, aged 18 to 49 years, made up the cohort. For each donor, CD4 naive and CD4 memory were each run on three plates, CD8 naive on two plates, and CD8 memory on one plate. The study deeply sequenced blood TCR repertoires of about five healthy adults to estimate repertoire size and the extent of clonotype sharing between individuals. Different laboratories and diverse techniques were used to prepare libraries and sequence TCR repertoires, to increase sequencing depth and limit assay-specific biases. Per donor, leukapheresis produced somewhere between about 0.94 and 8.9 billion PBMCs.

From the cysteine through the phenylalanine, the CDR3 covers 17 amino acids. The CDR3 DNA has 51 bases and is translated from base 1. Reading the germline V gene gives CDR1 SGHTA and CDR2 FQGNSA. V is pruned by 2 bases and J by 3 bases, leaving 10 bases of the junction without a gene match. The donors were healthy, HIV-negative adults who had no recently reported acute infections or vaccinations. Every donor was a Caucasian adult residing in Nashville, Tennessee, USA. CD4+ T cells were enriched by magnetic negative selection; naive cells were then positively selected on CD45RA, and the negative fraction formed the memory subset. Blood was collected by leukapheresis, and PBMCs were isolated by Ficoll-Histopaque density gradient centrifugation and then cryopreserved in liquid nitrogen vapor phase. Purity and quantity of every magnetically sorted T cell population were checked by analytical flow cytometry. Genomic DNA was isolated from every sorted fraction and measured by UV absorbance on a Nanodrop 2000c.

The investigation overall reported the following: Estimated clonotype richness was generally larger for naive than for memory subsets. Rarefaction of sorted-subset datasets indicated incomplete sequencing despite the large sequencing depth. About 5% of naive CD4, 3% to 4% of naive CD8, approximately 2% of memory CD4, and about 0.4% of memory CD8 clonotypes were shared across several donors. Sampling was limited to blood, and TCR repertoires in tissue likely differ from TCR repertoires in blood. Pairwise subsampling led to the expectation that sequencing depth would affect the degree of clonotype sharing among donors. Clonotypes shared by all four sorted-subset donors showed higher generation probabilities than non-shared clonotypes. Because the study included a small number of donors, the genetic and exposure-history diversity represented was limited.

The receptor's source is a man aged 18-30 years in good health. Here the chain combines TRBV7-2 and TRBJ2-7; TRBD1 matches 10 bases in the middle. The sequencing input was naive CD4+ T cells sorted from blood. Per the publication, the cell subset or site label means: CD45RA+ positively selected. For the CDR3, the sequence is CASSLKTGGAKVYEQYF. At the DNA level, the sequence is TGTGCCAGCAGCTTAAAGACAGGGGGCGCGAAGGTCTACGAGCAGTACTTC.